This T cell receptor (beta chain) was observed in a study of T cells in Graves' hyperthyroidism and ophthalmopathy. Study findings and constraints: Most thyroid clonotypes with frequency above 0.001 were detected in blood.

Amplification of TCR beta CDR3 regions was performed using RNA transcripts as template. In the first-round RT-PCR of the TCR CDR3, the HTBI primer set was used. TCRdb passed the multiplex PCR reads through MiXCR, listing each CDR3 protein once. The sample yields over 250,000 distinct CDR3 sequences, roughly 20% seen once. Of note for this clonotype: Its specificity is not known.

The sample comprised blood. The receptor was derived from a young man with Graves' ophthalmopathy.

CDR3 region: CASSLGGKRGYNSPLHF. The CDR3 region has the DNA TGTGCCAGCAGTTTGGGAGGGAAGAGAGGCTATAATTCACCCCTCCACTTT. The rearrangement links TRBV12-3 or TRBV12-4 to TRBJ1-6; D is undetermined. The CDR3 runs to 17 residues. V lost 3 bases and J lost 3, with 15 bases in between.